The present TCR beta chain was sequenced within a study of T cells in Graves' hyperthyroidism and ophthalmopathy (dated by TCRdb to the late 2010s). Context from the whole study: Peripheral blood samples were taken at initial diagnosis, before any treatment was given. TCR V-J signatures able to tell the groups apart were searched for in a discovery cohort of 100 patients, of whom over 40 had Graves' ophthalmopathy and roughly 59 had stable Graves' hyperthyroidism. Whether ophthalmopathy could be predicted prospectively was tested in an independent validation cohort made up of about 20 hyperthyroidism patients plus 17 patients who later progressed to ophthalmopathy. The 95 to 100 discovery patients were randomly divided into training and test sets at a 7:3 ratio. The study also compared thyroid tissue and blood T-cell repertoires from a handful of Graves' hyperthyroidism patients. Once sampling was done, hyperthyroidism patients were given methimazole at a starting dose of 30 mg daily, whereas ophthalmopathy patients were given high-dose intravenous methylprednisolone. TCR Vbeta CDR3 sequencing of 130 to 150 peripheral blood samples (more than 40 ophthalmopathy, 75 hyperthyroidism and around 17 progressor patients) is reported in the paper.

The TCR beta CDR3 regions were amplified from RNA transcripts. A first-round RT-PCR of the TCR CDR3 used the HTBI primer set with the Qiagen OneStep RT-PCR kit. The libraries were constructed in a second round of multiplex PCR and then size-selected and purified. The libraries were sequenced on an Illumina HiSeq2000 using paired-end 100 bp reads. Regarding the original processing steps: SOAPnuke was used to process the raw data, throwing out any read that contained adapters or uncalled bases, had a mean Phred below 15, or lacked an exact constant-primer or identifier match. High-quality paired reads were merged using COPE v1.2.5, and each unique nucleotide sequence was defined as a clonotype. MiTCR v1.1 was used to align clonotypes to the IMGT TRBV, TRBD and TRBJ reference segments. The analysis was restricted to V-J combinations with a frequency above 0.0001, which together covered about 99% of the repertoires. The TCS score was defined as the ratio of F50 (clonal expansion) to E x V (chaos), calculated using BLOSUM62-based TCRdist between CDR3 peptides within each V-J. Welch's t-statistics and random forest reduced around 550 V-J features to roughly 13, which were used in a naive Bayes classifier (R e1071). TCRdb took the public reads, trimmed them with fastp at Q25, ran MiXCR for clone calling and kept in-frame beta chains. Each record represents a unique CDR3 protein, reported with the most common genes and DNA among its rows. Here the V and J calls rest on TCRdb's processing, not on the authors' analysis. In this sample the table shows nearly 110,000 distinct CDR3 sequences, roughly 15% of which occur a single time. The ten largest make up less than 50% of the sample.

V is cut back by 3 bases and J by 6 bases, with 6 bases in the junction unmatched. Spanning cysteine to phenylalanine, the CDR3 consists of 13 amino acids. Solely the CDR3 DNA is kept, with 39 bases framed from the first base. As encoded in the germline V gene, CDR1 is SGDLS while CDR2 is YYNGEE. General conclusions and limits of the study: Most expanded thyroid clonotypes (frequency above 0.001) were also detected in blood, suggesting blood repertoires may reflect thyroid immune responses. In validation, the model predicted progression to ophthalmopathy a median of roughly 6.5 months before onset, with roughly 68% sensitivity and roughly 77% specificity. A model built on a 13 V-J signature distinguished ophthalmopathy from stable hyperthyroidism, reaching around 88% sensitivity and 81% to 83% specificity in cross-validation and 80%/75% in testing. No statistical method was used to fix the sample size in advance, and group allocation was not hidden from the investigators.

Stable Graves' hyperthyroidism was defined as no progression to ophthalmopathy during 18 months of follow-up. The hyperthyroidism patients were between 18 and 65 years old and newly diagnosed, with a disease duration of less than 2 months. The study excluded patients with uncontrolled infections, other autoimmune diseases, pregnancy or lactation. Diagnoses were based on clinical symptoms, serum thyroxine and TRAb, thyroid ultrasound and orbital computed tomography. Ficoll-Paque density gradient centrifugation was used to isolate PBMCs from 8.5 to 10 ml of fresh peripheral blood. Total RNA was extracted using Trizol reagent, and RNA quality was assessed on an Agilent 2100 Bioanalyzer. This clonotype was seen many times. Its antigen is unknown. No per-base quality is available; no much larger clone lies one base away.

This receptor was taken from a woman aged 50 to 60 with Graves' hyperthyroidism. The chain is encoded by TRBV9 joined to TRBJ2-7; 7 bases in between match TRBD1. The sample taken for sequencing was blood. The nucleotide sequence reads as follows: TGTGCCAGCAGCGAGGACAGGCTCAGCGAGCAGTACTTC. This gives the protein CASSEDRLSEQYF.